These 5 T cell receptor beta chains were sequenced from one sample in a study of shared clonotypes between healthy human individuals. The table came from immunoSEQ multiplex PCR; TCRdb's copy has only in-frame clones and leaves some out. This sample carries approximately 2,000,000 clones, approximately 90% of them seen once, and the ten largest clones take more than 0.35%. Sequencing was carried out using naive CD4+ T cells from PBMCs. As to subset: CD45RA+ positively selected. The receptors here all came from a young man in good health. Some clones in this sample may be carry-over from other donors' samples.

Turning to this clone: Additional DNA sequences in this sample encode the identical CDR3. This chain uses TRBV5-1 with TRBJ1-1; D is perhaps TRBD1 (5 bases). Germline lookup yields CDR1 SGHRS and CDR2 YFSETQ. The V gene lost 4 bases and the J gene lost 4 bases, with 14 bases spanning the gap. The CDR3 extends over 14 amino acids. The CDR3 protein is CASSPSAGSTEAFF. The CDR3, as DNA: TGCGCCAGCAGCCCCTCCGCAGGGTCCACTGAAGCTTTCTTT.

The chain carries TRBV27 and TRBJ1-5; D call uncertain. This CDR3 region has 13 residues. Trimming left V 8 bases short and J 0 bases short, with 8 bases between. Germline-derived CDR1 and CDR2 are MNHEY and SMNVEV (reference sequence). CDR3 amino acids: CASADNSNQPQHF. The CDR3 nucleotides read TGTGCCAGCGCTGATAATAGCAATCAGCCCCAGCATTTT.

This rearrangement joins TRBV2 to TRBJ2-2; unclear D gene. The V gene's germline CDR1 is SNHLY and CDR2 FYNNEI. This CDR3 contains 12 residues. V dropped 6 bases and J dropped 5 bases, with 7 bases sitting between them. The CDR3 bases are TGTGCCAGCAGGGCAATGACCGGGGAGCTGTTTTTT. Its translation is CASRAMTGELFF.

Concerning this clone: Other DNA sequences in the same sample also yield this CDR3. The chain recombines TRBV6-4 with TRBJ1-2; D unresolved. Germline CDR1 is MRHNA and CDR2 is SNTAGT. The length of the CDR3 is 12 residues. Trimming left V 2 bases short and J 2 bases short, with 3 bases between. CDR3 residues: CASSDRNYGYTF. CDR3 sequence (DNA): TGTGCCAGCAGTGACAGAAACTATGGCTACACCTTC.

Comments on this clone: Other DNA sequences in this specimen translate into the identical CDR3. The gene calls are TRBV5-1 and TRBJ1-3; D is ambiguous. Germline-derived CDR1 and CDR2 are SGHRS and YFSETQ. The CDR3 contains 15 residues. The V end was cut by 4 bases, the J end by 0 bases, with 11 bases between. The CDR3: CASSLDGTSGNTIYF. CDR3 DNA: TGCGCCAGCAGCCTGGACGGTACCTCTGGAAACACCATATATTTT.